This T cell receptor (beta chain) was documented in a study of long-term antiretroviral therapy in people with HIV. CDR1 MGHRA and CDR2 YSYEKL come from the germline V gene. V dropped 7 bases and J dropped 0 bases, with 18 bases sitting between them. This CDR3 is 17 amino acids long. This clone was counted only a few times. Assay version v3.0 of immunoSEQ was used, and it was run at survey level. Only in-frame clones appear in the TCRdb table, and some are missing; sequencing was by immunoSEQ multiplex PCR. The sample includes about 26,000 clones, roughly 86% of them seen just once. The rearrangement links TRBV4-1 to TRBJ2-2, with D hard to call. The clonotype comes from a man in his forties with HIV. The input for sequencing was unsorted PBMCs, taken 2.7 years after starting antiretroviral therapy. CDR3 nucleotide sequence: TGCGCCAGCAATTACGGCAGATTTACCGCGAACACCGGGGAGCTGTTTTTT. Amino acid sequence: CASNYGRFTANTGELFF.